Listed below are T cell receptor beta chains from one sample, sequenced in a study of shared clonotypes between healthy human individuals. TCRdb's table, derived via immunoSEQ multiplex PCR, lists solely in-frame clones and lacks some. The table shows about 2.3 million clones, with 92% occurring only once. Material for sequencing was naive CD4+ T cells from PBMCs. These receptors all come from a man aged 18 to 30 in good health. Some clones in this sample may be carry-over from other donors' samples. CDR3s include the opening cysteine and the closing phenylalanine or tryptophan. A D gene is named only where the DNA matches it firmly. Clone size is not always given. Where it is, it says once, few, many or a class for expanded clones.

clone size	V gene	D gene	J gene	CDR3 DNA	CDR3 protein
-	TRBV9	-	TRBJ2-7	TGTGCCAGCAGCGTAGAGGTCGGGTTTACTGGGGAGCAGTACTTC	CASSVEVGFTGEQYF
-	TRBV29-1	-	TRBJ1-1	TGCAGCGTTGAAGTCAGGGGTCGGGGCACTGAAGCTTTCTTT	CSVEVRGRGTEAFF
-	TRBV7-9	TRBD2	TRBJ2-1	TGTGCCAGCAGCCCGGGACTAGCGGGCGACAATGAGCAGTTCTTC	CASSPGLAGDNEQFF
-	TRBV19	-	TRBJ1-2	TGTGCCAGTAGTATAATTTTTGGGCCCAGGCGGGGCTACACCTTC	CASSIIFGPRRGYTF
-	TRBV10-3	TRBD2	TRBJ2-7	TGTGCCATCAGACGGGAAGGGACTAGCGGCGAGCAGTACTTC	CAIRREGTSGEQYF
-	TRBV6-1	TRBD1	TRBJ2-7	TGTGCCAGCAGTGGTGCAGGGGGCGCGGTGCAGTACTTC	CASSGAGGAVQYF
few	TRBV5-1	-	TRBJ1-5	TGCGCCAGCAGCTTGGGGGAGGCTGGTAATCAGCCCCAGCATTTT	CASSLGEAGNQPQHF
-	TRBV27	-	TRBJ2-7	TGTGCCAGCAGTTTCGGCAGTACCTACGAGCAGTACTTC	CASSFGSTYEQYF
-	TRBV2	-	TRBJ2-7	TGTGCCAGCAGTGACCGCGTGGGCGAGCAGTACTTC	CASSDRVGEQYF
-	TRBV6-1	-	TRBJ1-4	TGTGCCAGCAGTGCTTACAGGGTAGGACTGTTTTTT	CASSAYRVGLFF
-	TRBV13	-	TRBJ2-7	TGTGCCAGCAGCCGGGGACGGAGCAGAGAGCAGTACTTC	CASSRGRSREQYF
-	TRBV5-1	-	TRBJ2-3	TGCGCCAGCAGCCAGGACAGAGAGACAGATACGCAGTATTTT	CASSQDRETDTQYF
-	TRBV5-1	TRBD2	TRBJ2-3	TGCGCCAGCAGGAGCGGGACCACAGATACGCAGTATTTT	CASRSGTTDTQYF
once	TRBV5-3	TRBD2	TRBJ2-7	TGTGCCAGAAGCCCGAGACGACTAGCGGGTTACGAGCAGTACTTC	CARSPRRLAGYEQYF
-	TRBV28	-	TRBJ2-1	TGTGCCAGCACCGGGACGGGGGTTGTTAGTGAGCAGTTCTTC	CASTGTGVVSEQFF
-	TRBV6-5	TRBD1	TRBJ2-7	TGTGCCAGCAGCCGGACAGGGTATCACGAGCAGTACTTC	CASSRTGYHEQYF
-	TRBV2	TRBD1	TRBJ2-1	TGTGCCAGCAGTCCCGGGACAGGGGAAGGGGATGAGCAGTTCTTC	CASSPGTGEGDEQFF
-	TRBV28	-	TRBJ2-7	TGTGCCAGCAAAATAGGGTTTGAGCAGTACTTC	CASKIGFEQYF
-	TRBV6-1	TRBD2	TRBJ2-1	TGTGCCAGCACCGCGTGGGACTATTCCTACAATGAGCAGTTCTTC	CASTAWDYSYNEQFF
-	TRBV5-1	TRBD2	TRBJ2-1	TGCGCCAGCAGGGTACAGCGGGACGGCCTATACAATGAGCAGTTCTTC	CASRVQRDGLYNEQFF
-	TRBV29-1	-	TRBJ2-7	TGCAGCGTTGCCGGGACGTATACCTACGAGCAGTACTTC	CSVAGTYTYEQYF
-	TRBV14	-	TRBJ1-3	TGTGCCAGCACCCCGGGTCGGGCTGGAAACACCATATATTTT	CASTPGRAGNTIYF
-	TRBV4-1	-	TRBJ2-3	TGCGCCAGCAGCCTAAGAGCGCCCCGGGATACGCAGTATTTT	CASSLRAPRDTQYF
-	TRBV5-4	TRBD1	TRBJ1-4	TGTGCCAGCAGCTCTCTCAAGGGGGACAGTGAACACCTTAATGAAAAACTGTTTTTT	CASSSLKGDSEHLNEKLFF
-	TRBV6-5	-	TRBJ2-3	TGTGCCAGCAGTACCGGAGGAGGGTCCACAGATACGCAGTATTTT	CASSTGGGSTDTQYF
-	TRBV30	-	TRBJ1-4	TGTGCCTGGAGGTCCGGATCGGGAAAACTGTTTTTT	CAWRSGSGKLFF
once	TRBV19	TRBD1	TRBJ2-4	TGTGCCAGTAGTATTGGTTTTGACAGGGGAAGGAACATTCAGTACTTC	CASSIGFDRGRNIQYF
-	TRBV7-6	-	TRBJ2-5	TGTGCCAGCAGCTTAGCGCCGGACGGCAAAGAGACCCAGTACTTC	CASSLAPDGKETQYF
-	TRBV7-9	TRBD1	TRBJ1-1	TGTGCCAGCAGCGAAGGGGGACAGCCCACTGAAGCTTTCTTT	CASSEGGQPTEAFF
-	TRBV28	-	TRBJ2-7	TGTGCCAGCAGTTTGCGGTGGGGGTTTTCCGAGCAGTACTTC	CASSLRWGFSEQYF
-	TRBV9	-	TRBJ2-1	TGTGCCAGCAGCGTAGGGGGACCGAGCAATGAGCAGTTCTTC	CASSVGGPSNEQFF
-	TRBV4-3	-	TRBJ1-3	TGCGCCAGCAGCCAAGGAGGGGTAAGGGGAAACACCATATATTTT	CASSQGGVRGNTIYF
once	TRBV2	-	TRBJ2-7	TGTGCCAGCAGTGAATCGGGGCCCGTCCCGGACTTC	CASSESGPVPDF
-	TRBV4-1	-	TRBJ1-1	TGCGCCAGCAGCCTGGAGGGTCAGGGCACTGAAGCTTTCTTT	CASSLEGQGTEAFF
-	TRBV4-3	-	TRBJ2-4	TGCGCCAGCAGCCAGAGAGTGGGAAACATTCAGTACTTC	CASSQRVGNIQYF
few	TRBV5-1	TRBD1	TRBJ1-1	TGCGCCAGCACCCGACAGGGGGCTGAAGCTTTCTTT	CASTRQGAEAFF
-	TRBV4-3	-	TRBJ1-5	TGCGCCAGCAGCCAAGGGGTCCAGGGATTGAATCAGCCCCAGCATTTT	CASSQGVQGLNQPQHF
-	TRBV28	-	TRBJ2-1	TGTGCCAGCAGTTTATCAGGGTCGGCGCAGTTCTTC	CASSLSGSAQFF
-	TRBV11-2	TRBD2	TRBJ2-7	TGTGCCAGCAGCTTAGTTCCAGCGGGAGTCTACGAGCAGTACTTC	CASSLVPAGVYEQYF
-	TRBV7-9	-	TRBJ1-5	TGTGCCAGCAGTCCTACAGGTTTGGGCAATCAGCCCCAGCATTTT	CASSPTGLGNQPQHF
-	TRBV6-5	TRBD1	TRBJ2-7	TGTGCCAGCAGGAGACAGGGGTCCCCCCACGAGCAGTACTTC	CASRRQGSPHEQYF
once	TRBV7-8	-	TRBJ1-1	TGTGCCAGCACCTTAAGGGGGAACACTGAAGCTTTCTTT	CASTLRGNTEAFF
-	TRBV27	-	TRBJ2-3	TGTGCCAGCACCTTGGGGGGAGGACGCACAGATACGCAGTATTTT	CASTLGGGRTDTQYF
-	TRBV19	TRBD1	TRBJ2-7	TGTGCCAGTAGTAGAGGGACAGGGACTTCCTACGAGCAGTACTTC	CASSRGTGTSYEQYF